Described below is a single TCR beta chain sequence and its context. The data stem from a study of blood T cell repertoires in COVID-19. Study overall: The United States, Italy and Spain provided the acute and convalescent COVID-19 samples. From T cells, B-cell-depleted T cells, or PBMCs came the material, which was cDNA or gDNA.

The length of the CDR3 is 18 residues. Trimming cost V 6 bases and J 4 bases; bases outside gene matches: 19. Germline-derived CDR1 and CDR2 are GTSNPN and SVGIG (reference sequence). Method: immunoSEQ multiplex PCR; TCRdb's copy keeps in-frame clones and lacks some. This table has 67,000 or so clones, roughly four fifths appearing once. The rearrangement links TRBV30 to TRBJ2-3; TRBD2 agrees at 10 bases. Sequencing used peripheral blood. This receptor was obtained from a man aged 65-85 years with acute or convalescent COVID-19. The CDR3 coding sequence is TGTGCCTGCCCGACCGGGGGGCCAGCGGGAGGGATGGCAGATACGCAGTATTTT. Amino acid sequence: CACPTGGPAGGMADTQYF.